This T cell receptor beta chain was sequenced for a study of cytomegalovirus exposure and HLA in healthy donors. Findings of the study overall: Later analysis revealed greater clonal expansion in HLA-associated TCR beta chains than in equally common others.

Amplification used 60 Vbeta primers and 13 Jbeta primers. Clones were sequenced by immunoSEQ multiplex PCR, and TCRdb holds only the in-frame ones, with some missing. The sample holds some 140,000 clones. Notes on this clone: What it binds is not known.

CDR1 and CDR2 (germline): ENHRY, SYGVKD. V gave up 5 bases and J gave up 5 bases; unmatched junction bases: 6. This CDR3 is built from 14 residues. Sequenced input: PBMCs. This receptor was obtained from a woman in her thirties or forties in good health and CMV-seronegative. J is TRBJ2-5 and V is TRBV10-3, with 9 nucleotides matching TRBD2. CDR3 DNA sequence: TGTGCCATCAGTCCCACTAGCGGGCAGGAGACCCAGTACTTC. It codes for CAISPTSGQETQYF.